This is a list of T cell receptor beta chains from one sample in a study of CD8 T cells in ankylosing spondylitis. TCRdb re-called the 5' RACE reads with MiXCR, one entry per CDR3 protein. The sample carries approximately 540,000 distinct CDR3 sequences, 12% recorded once. Sequencing was carried out using blood, either unsorted or a sorted T cell fraction (not recorded which). These receptors were collected from a male donor with ankylosing spondylitis. Each CDR3 is given with its conserved first and last residue. The order of the fields is clone size, J gene, D gene, V gene, CDR3 protein, CDR3 DNA. A D gene is named only where the DNA matches it firmly. Clone size is given for some rows only: seen once, a few or many times, or a class if the clone is expanded.

. TRBJ1-4 . TRBV20-1 CSARPPGRKRKLFF TGCAGTGCTAGACCCCCAGGCCGAAAACGAAAACTGTTTTTT
many TRBJ1-5 . TRBV4-2 CASSQGGGDQPQHF TGTGCCAGCAGCCAAGGGGGGGGCGATCAGCCCCAGCATTTT
. TRBJ2-5 . TRBV3-1 CASSHMTGPETQYF TGTGCCAGCAGCCACATGACAGGCCCAGAGACCCAGTACTTC
many TRBJ1-3 TRBD1 TRBV10-3 CAISNGQASGNTIYF TGTGCCATCAGTAATGGACAGGCCTCTGGAAACACCATATATTTT
. TRBJ2-1 TRBD1 TRBV12-3/TRBV12-4 CASSLPTGGSYNEQFF TGTGCCAGCAGTCTACCTACAGGGGGCTCCTACAATGAGCAGTTCTTC
. TRBJ2-1 . TRBV14 CASSQDFRGMAYNEQFF TGTGCCAGCAGCCAAGATTTTCGGGGCATGGCCTACAATGAGCAGTTCTTC
few TRBJ2-2 TRBD2 TRBV25-1 CASGIAGGFPGELFF TGTGCCAGCGGAATAGCGGGAGGGTTCCCCGGGGAGCTGTTTTTT
few TRBJ1-2 . TRBV24-1 CATSDGAGNGYTF TGTGCCACCAGTGATGGGGCGGGGAATGGCTACACCTTC
. TRBJ2-1 . TRBV20-1 CSARGPAGLDNEQFF TGCAGTGCTAGAGGCCCGGCCGGTCTTGACAATGAGCAGTTCTTC
many TRBJ2-3 TRBD2 TRBV7-2 CASSPSSGLQYF TGTGCCAGCAGCCCCTCTAGCGGCTTACAGTATTTT
once TRBJ2-3 . TRBV30 CARRGGSTDTQYF TGTGCCCGACGGGGCGGGAGCACAGATACGCAGTATTTT
few TRBJ2-2 TRBD2 TRBV7-8 CASSLVASGRAGAGELFF TGTGCCAGCAGCTTAGTAGCCAGCGGGAGGGCCGGGGCCGGGGAGCTGTTTTTT
. TRBJ2-7 . TRBV11-2 CASSLQTGDQHEQYF TGTGCCAGCAGCTTACAGACGGGGGACCAGCACGAGCAGTACTTC
. TRBJ2-2 TRBD2 TRBV2 CASSEIAGGELFF TGTGCCAGCAGCGAGATAGCGGGAGGGGAGCTGTTTTTT
few TRBJ1-2 . TRBV6-1 CASLPGSVNYGYTF TGTGCCAGTCTCCCGGGGTCAGTTAACTATGGCTACACCTTC
few TRBJ2-1 TRBD2 TRBV3-1 CASSARLAPRGSNEQFF TGTGCCAGCAGCGCCCGACTAGCCCCGCGGGGGTCGAATGAGCAGTTCTTC
few TRBJ2-1 . TRBV29-1 CSVDRTKGEQFF TGCAGCGTTGATAGGACTAAGGGTGAGCAGTTCTTC
few TRBJ1-1 . TRBV12-3/TRBV12-4 CASRRTLYTEAFF TGTGCCAGCAGAAGGACACTATACACTGAAGCTTTCTTT
. TRBJ1-2 . TRBV27 CASSRVPQGPGYGYTF TGTGCCAGCAGCCGAGTCCCCCAGGGGCCGGGATATGGCTACACCTTC
many TRBJ1-5 . TRBV5-1 CASSLGGSGNQPQHF TGCGCCAGCAGCTTGGGAGGGTCGGGCAATCAGCCCCAGCATTTT
many TRBJ1-1 . TRBV4-2 CASSQGTGFTEAFF TGTGCCAGCAGCCAAGGGACCGGATTCACCGAAGCTTTCTTT
many TRBJ2-5 . TRBV5-1 CASSLLGWSSQETQYF TGCGCCAGCAGCCTACTGGGATGGAGTAGTCAAGAGACCCAGTACTTC
few TRBJ1-2 . TRBV20-1 CSAVGQGGNYGYTF TGCAGTGCTGTGGGACAAGGGGGTAACTATGGCTACACCTTC
. TRBJ2-1 TRBD2 TRBV11-2 CASSPGGGANIYNEQFF TGTGCCAGCAGTCCTGGGGGGGGAGCGAACATCTACAATGAGCAGTTCTTC
few TRBJ2-5 . TRBV15 CATSRDPTGLETQYF TGTGCCACCAGCAGAGATCCCACGGGATTAGAGACCCAGTACTTC
. TRBJ1-5 . TRBV21-1 CASSPRTDYSNQPQHF TGTGCCAGCAGCCCGCGGACAGACTATAGCAATCAGCCCCAGCATTTT
. TRBJ2-1 . TRBV7-2 CASSLVGYPSYNEQFF TGTGCCAGCAGCTTAGTCGGCTACCCTTCCTACAATGAGCAGTTCTTC
. TRBJ1-1 TRBD1 TRBV5-1 CASSTGEDTEAFF TGCGCCAGCAGTACAGGGGAGGACACTGAAGCTTTCTTT
few TRBJ2-1 TRBD2 TRBV9 CASSVEGTRVYNEQFF TGTGCCAGCAGCGTAGAAGGGACTAGGGTCTACAATGAGCAGTTCTTC
. TRBJ1-4 . TRBV15 CATSRGSRGGDEKLFF TGTGCCACCAGCAGAGGGTCGAGGGGGGGTGATGAAAAACTGTTTTTT
few TRBJ1-4 TRBD1 TRBV12-3/TRBV12-4 CASRSGTANEKLFF TGTGCCAGCAGATCCGGGACAGCTAATGAAAAACTGTTTTTT
. TRBJ1-2 TRBD1 TRBV12-3/TRBV12-4 CASSGTGRRGYTF TGTGCCAGCAGCGGGACAGGGCGAAGGGGCTACACCTTC
. TRBJ1-2 . TRBV29-1 CSAGDGTTGGRGYTF TGCAGCGCTGGCGATGGGACAACAGGCGGTAGAGGCTACACCTTC
. TRBJ1-2 . TRBV11-2 CASSLSIGPGYGYTF TGTGCCAGCAGCCTTTCTATTGGGCCAGGCTATGGCTACACCTTC
. TRBJ2-5 . TRBV20-1 CSVTTGQETQYF TGCAGTGTGACCACTGGGCAAGAGACCCAGTACTTC